One sample yielded the 10 T cell receptor beta chains listed below, sequenced in a study of T cell responses to AZD1222 COVID-19 vaccine. Method: immunoSEQ multiplex PCR; TCRdb's copy keeps in-frame clones and lacks some. The table shows under 150,000 clones, with 80% to 95% occurring only once. The sequences come from peripheral blood, collected 28 days after the second AZD1222 dose. These receptor sequences come from an adult who received the AZD1222 COVID-19 vaccine.

The V call is TRBV11-2, the J call TRBJ1-1; D gene uncertain. The V gene lost 3 bases and the J gene lost 4 bases, with 18 bases spanning the gap. CDR1 and CDR2 (germline): SGHAT, FQNNGV. CDR3 length: 16 residues. The CDR3 DNA sequence: TGTGCCAGCAGCTTTTTTGTCCCACCACTGGGCACTGAAGCTTTCTTT. Its translation is CASSFFVPPLGTEAFF.

The chain combines TRBV2 with TRBJ2-4, with D unclear. Between the trimmed V and J ends, which lost 4 bases and 0 bases, there was a span of 7 bases. Looked up from germline, CDR1 is SNHLY and CDR2 is FYNNEI. This CDR3 has 14 amino acids. DNA of the CDR3: TGTGCCAGCAGTGGGGGAAGAGCCAAAAACATTCAGTACTTC. This gives the protein CASSGGRAKNIQYF.

The V call is TRBV21-1, the J call TRBJ2-3; TRBD2, the table's D call, lacks a check against the DNA. TRBV21-1 counts as a pseudogene. The CDR3 sequence is 20 residues long. CDR3 sequence reads: CASSKERGSGRDWVSDTQYF. CDR3 bases: TGTGCCAGCAGCAAAGAGCGCGGGAGCGGGAGAGACTGGGTGTCAGATACGCAGTATTTT.

The J gene is TRBJ2-2, the V gene TRBV15, with D maybe TRBD1 (5 bases). V lost 3 bases and J lost 3, with 11 bases in between. Germline CDR1 is LNHNV and CDR2 is YYDKDF (reference sequence). This CDR3 region has 15 residues. The CDR3 DNA sequence: TGTGCCACCAGCAGGGGGCCAGCATACACCGGGGAGCTGTTTTTT. This sequence encodes CATSRGPAYTGELFF.

The V and J genes are TRBV4-1 and TRBJ1-5, with 12 bases matching TRBD1. Per the germline V gene, CDR1 is MGHRA and CDR2 is YSYEKL. The CDR3 loop spans 17 amino acids. V dropped 3 bases and J dropped 0; count of bases not matched to a gene: 3. The CDR3 loop is CASSHRDRGLSNQPQHF. DNA of the CDR3: TGCGCCAGCAGCCACCGGGACAGGGGGCTTAGCAATCAGCCCCAGCATTTT.

The chain has TRBV6-5 and TRBJ2-7; 8 bases line up with TRBD1. Germline V gene lookup returns CDR1 MNHEY and CDR2 SVGAGI. Trimming cost V 7 bases and J 2 bases; bases outside gene matches: 10. The CDR3 is made up of 15 amino acids. Written as DNA, the CDR3 is TGTGCCAGCACCTACGGTACAGGGGGACCCTACGAGCAGTACTTC. Its protein is CASTYGTGGPYEQYF.

This sequence joins TRBV28 and TRBJ2-2; D is uncertain. The CDR3 totals 16 residues. V lost 1 base and J 7 bases, leaving 16 bases between the germline ends. Germline CDR1 reads MDHEN; CDR2 reads SYDVKM. The CDR3 loop reads CASSLSPWQNVGELFF. The CDR3 DNA sequence: TGTGCCAGCAGTTTATCCCCCTGGCAAAACGTCGGGGAGCTGTTTTTT.

The chain combines TRBV5-1 with TRBJ1-6; 8 nucleotides line up with TRBD1. The CDR3 has 14 residues. Germline V gives CDR1 SGHRS, CDR2 YFSETQ. J gave up 11 bases and V 4 bases, and 8 bases lay outside the gene matches. The DNA of the CDR3 is TGCGCCAGCAGCGCGGGACAGGCAAATGCACCCCTCCACTTT. Protein sequence: CASSAGQANAPLHF.

CDR3 region: CASSGGDRGWNEKLFF. Written as DNA, the CDR3 is TGTGCCAGCAGTGGCGGGGACAGGGGGTGGAATGAAAAACTGTTTTTT. The chain employs TRBV25-1 and TRBJ1-4; 11 bases are a match to TRBD1. V shed 4 bases, J shed 5 bases, and the junction held 6 bases outside the gene matches. Germline-derived CDR1 and CDR2 are MGHDK and SYGVNS. The CDR3 has 16 residues.

This chain links TRBV7-8 with TRBJ1-1; D is possibly TRBD1 (6 bases). Germline assignment: CDR1 SGHVS and CDR2 FQNEAQ. The V end was cut by 8 bases, the J end by 1 base, with 11 bases between. This CDR3 contains 13 residues. The CDR3 sequence is CASQQGRNTEAFF. The CDR3 bases are TGTGCCAGCCAACAGGGAAGGAACACTGAAGCTTTCTTT.